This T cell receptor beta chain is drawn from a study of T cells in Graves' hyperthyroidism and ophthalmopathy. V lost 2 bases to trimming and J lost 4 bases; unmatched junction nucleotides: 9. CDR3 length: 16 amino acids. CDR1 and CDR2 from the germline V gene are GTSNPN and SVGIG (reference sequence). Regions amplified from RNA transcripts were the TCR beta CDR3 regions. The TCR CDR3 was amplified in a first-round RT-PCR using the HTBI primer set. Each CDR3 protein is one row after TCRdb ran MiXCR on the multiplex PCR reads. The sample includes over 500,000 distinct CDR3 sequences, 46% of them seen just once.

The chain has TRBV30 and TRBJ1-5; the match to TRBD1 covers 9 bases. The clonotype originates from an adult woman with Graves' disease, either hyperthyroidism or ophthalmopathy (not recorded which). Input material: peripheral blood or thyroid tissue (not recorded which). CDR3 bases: TGTGCCTGGAGTAGGACAGGGGCATCTCTAAATCAGCCCCAGCATTTT. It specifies CAWSRTGASLNQPQHF.